This is a list of T cell receptor beta chains from one sample in a study of read filtering for tumor transcriptome and immune sequencing. MiXCR was run by TCRdb on the reads, yielding one entry per CDR3 protein. In the table there are 40,000 or so distinct CDR3 sequences, 12% of which are singletons. What was sequenced was a population of CD138-negative cells sorted from bone marrow. The receptors come from a donor aged 40 or older with multiple myeloma. Both conserved end residues are part of each CDR3. Each record gives: V gene, J gene, CDR3 protein.

v_call: TRBV7-9; j_call: TRBJ2-3; cdr3_aa: CASSMLGADTQYF
v_call: TRBV29-1; j_call: TRBJ2-5; cdr3_aa: CSVEVGRKETQYF
v_call: TRBV7-9; j_call: TRBJ2-4; cdr3_aa: CASSPHRGHGENIQYF
v_call: TRBV20-1; j_call: TRBJ2-1; cdr3_aa: CSPGLDEQFF
v_call: TRBV20-1; j_call: TRBJ1-1; cdr3_aa: CSALRGQVGRTEAFF
v_call: TRBV7-6; j_call: TRBJ2-2; cdr3_aa: CASSFGRSGELFF
v_call: TRBV29-1; j_call: TRBJ2-3; cdr3_aa: CSVARSGSDTQYF
v_call: TRBV19; j_call: TRBJ1-2; cdr3_aa: CASEPQGSYGYTF
v_call: TRBV27; j_call: TRBJ1-4; cdr3_aa: CASSFGEKLFF
v_call: TRBV20-1; j_call: TRBJ2-7; cdr3_aa: CSARDPMGTGQYF
v_call: TRBV7-9; j_call: TRBJ2-3; cdr3_aa: CASSRAGPSTDTQYF
v_call: TRBV3-1; j_call: TRBJ2-3; cdr3_aa: CASSRLAGAGGTDTQYF
v_call: TRBV20-1; j_call: TRBJ2-3; cdr3_aa: CSANGGTTTDTQYF
v_call: TRBV7-9; j_call: TRBJ2-2; cdr3_aa: CASSNRDSSNTGELFF
v_call: TRBV12-3/TRBV12-4; j_call: TRBJ2-3; cdr3_aa: CASGISGVAEDTQYF
v_call: TRBV11-2; j_call: TRBJ1-1; cdr3_aa: CASSFNLVDTEAFF
v_call: TRBV5-1; j_call: TRBJ2-3; cdr3_aa: CASTPEGTDTQYF
v_call: TRBV11-2; j_call: TRBJ1-2; cdr3_aa: CASSSLVGPNYGYTF